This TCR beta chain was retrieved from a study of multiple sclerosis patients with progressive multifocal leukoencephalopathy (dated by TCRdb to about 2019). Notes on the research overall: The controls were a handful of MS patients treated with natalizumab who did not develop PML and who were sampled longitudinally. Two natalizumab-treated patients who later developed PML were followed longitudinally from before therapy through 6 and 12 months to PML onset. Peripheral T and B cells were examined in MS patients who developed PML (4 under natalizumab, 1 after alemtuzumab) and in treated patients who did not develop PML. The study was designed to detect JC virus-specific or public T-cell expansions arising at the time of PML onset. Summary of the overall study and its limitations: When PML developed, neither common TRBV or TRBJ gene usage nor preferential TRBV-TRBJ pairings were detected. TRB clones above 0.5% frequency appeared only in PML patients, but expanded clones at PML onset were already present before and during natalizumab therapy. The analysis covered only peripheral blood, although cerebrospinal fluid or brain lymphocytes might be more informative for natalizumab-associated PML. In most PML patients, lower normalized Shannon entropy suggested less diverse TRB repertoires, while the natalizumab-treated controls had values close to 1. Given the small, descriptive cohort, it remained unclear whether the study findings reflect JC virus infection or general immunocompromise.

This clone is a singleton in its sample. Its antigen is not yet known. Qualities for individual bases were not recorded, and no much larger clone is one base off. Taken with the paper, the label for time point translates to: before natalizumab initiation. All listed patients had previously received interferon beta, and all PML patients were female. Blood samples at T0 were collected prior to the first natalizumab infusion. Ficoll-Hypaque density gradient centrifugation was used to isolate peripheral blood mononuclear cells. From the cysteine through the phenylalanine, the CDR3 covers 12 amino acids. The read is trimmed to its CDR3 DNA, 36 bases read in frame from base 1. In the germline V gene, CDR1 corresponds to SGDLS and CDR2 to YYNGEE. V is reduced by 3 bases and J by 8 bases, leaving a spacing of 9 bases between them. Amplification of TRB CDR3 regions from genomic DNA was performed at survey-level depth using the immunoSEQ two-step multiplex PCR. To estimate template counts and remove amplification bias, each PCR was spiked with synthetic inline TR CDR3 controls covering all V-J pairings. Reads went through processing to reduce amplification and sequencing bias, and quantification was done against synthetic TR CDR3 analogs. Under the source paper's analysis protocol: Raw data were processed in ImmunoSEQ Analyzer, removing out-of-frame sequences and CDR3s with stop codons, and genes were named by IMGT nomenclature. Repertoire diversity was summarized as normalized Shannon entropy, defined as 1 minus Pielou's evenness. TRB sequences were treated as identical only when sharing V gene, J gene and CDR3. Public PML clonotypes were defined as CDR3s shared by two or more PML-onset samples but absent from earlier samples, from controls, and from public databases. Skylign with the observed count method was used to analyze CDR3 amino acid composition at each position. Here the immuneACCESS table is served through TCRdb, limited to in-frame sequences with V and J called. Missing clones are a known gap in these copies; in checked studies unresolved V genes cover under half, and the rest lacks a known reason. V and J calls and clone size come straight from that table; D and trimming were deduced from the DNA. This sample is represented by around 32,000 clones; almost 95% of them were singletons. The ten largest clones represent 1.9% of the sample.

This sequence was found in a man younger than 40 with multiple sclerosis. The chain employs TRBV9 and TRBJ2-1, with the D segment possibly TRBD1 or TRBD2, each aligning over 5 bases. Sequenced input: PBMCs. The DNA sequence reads TGTGCCAGCAGCGCCGGGACCCATGAGCAGTTCTTC. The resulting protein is CASSAGTHEQFF.